This T cell receptor (beta chain) was identified during a study of cytomegalovirus exposure and HLA in healthy donors. Study outcomes and limitations: Sequences of the TCR beta chain were said to predict the HLA-A and HLA-B alleles of most subjects accurately. It was shown in a later analysis that HLA-associated TCR beta chains were more clonally expanded than other, equally common chains.

Primers included in the PCR were 60 Vbeta and 13 Jbeta primers. Here immunoSEQ multiplex PCR was the method, and the copy in TCRdb shows in-frame clones only, minus some. This table holds roughly 110,000 clones, more than 65% found once. A word on this clone: No antigen is known for it.

These donors, healthy bone marrow donors, were studied. The CDR3 length is 15 residues. V was pared by 1 base and J by 7 bases, with 9 bases of the junction left unmatched. Germline loops: CDR1 MGHRA, CDR2 YSYEKL. The specimen sequenced was PBMCs. This TCR was sampled from a man aged 30-40 years in good health and CMV-seronegative. V is TRBV4-1 and J is TRBJ1-2; 7 bases are a match to TRBD1. CDR3 in DNA: TGCGCCAGCAGCCAAGGACAGGGAGTTATTCGTGGCTACACCTTC. Its translation is CASSQGQGVIRGYTF.